Below, 19 T cell receptor beta chains from the same sample are listed, as sequenced in a study of OX40 agonist ivuxolimab in advanced cancers. Repertoires were generated with immunoSEQ multiplex PCR, while TCRdb's copy carries only in-frame clones and drops some. The sample lists 36,000 or so clones; 80% to 85% were seen once. The sample was CD4+ or CD8+ T cells sorted from blood, taken in a trial of the OX40 agonist ivuxolimab. These receptors originate from an adult with an advanced solid tumor such as melanoma, head and neck, liver or kidney cancer.

The chain's CDR3 is CASSLWQGDGEAFF. The CDR3 DNA follows: TGTGCCAGCAGTTTATGGCAGGGTGACGGTGAAGCTTTCTTT. The rearrangement uses TRBV28 and TRBJ1-1; perhaps TRBD1 as D (5 bases). The CDR3 runs to 14 residues. Germline CDR1 MDHEN, CDR2 SYDVKM. The V gene lost 0 bases and the J gene lost 7 bases, with 12 bases spanning the gap.

The rearrangement joins TRBV28 to TRBJ1-5; D remains unclear. The CDR3 extends over 12 amino acids. Germline loops: CDR1 MDHEN, CDR2 SYDVKM. V was shortened by 7 bases and J by 4 bases, with 8 bases between the two germline ends. Written as DNA, the CDR3 is TGTGCCAGCAAAAATCTTAATCAGCCCCAGCATTTT. Translated, it gives CASKNLNQPQHF.

The chain couples TRBV7-9 to TRBJ2-5; no clear D. Trimming pared 0 bases from V and 0 bases from J, leaving 8 bases between. The CDR3 is 15 amino acids. Germline-derived CDR1 and CDR2 are SEHNR and FQNEAQ (reference sequence). CDR3 sequence (DNA): TGTGCCAGCAGCTTAGCGAAACAGTACCAAGAGACCCAGTACTTC. Its protein product is CASSLAKQYQETQYF.

This clone has only a few counts. The chain combines TRBV28 with TRBJ2-7; the match to TRBD1 covers 7 bases. Germline-derived CDR1 and CDR2 are MDHEN and SYDVKM. The CDR3 is made up of 15 amino acids. The CDR3 nucleotides read TGTGCTAGACCTACGGACAGGCTTAGGTCCTACGAGCAGTACTTC. This encodes CARPTDRLRSYEQYF.

The V call is TRBV7-3, the J call TRBJ2-7; 9 nucleotides agree with TRBD1. The V gene end was trimmed by 0 bases and the J gene end by 3 bases; junction bases not matched to a gene: 6. Looked up from germline, CDR1 is SGHTA and CDR2 is FQGTGA. The CDR3 is 16 amino acids. The CDR3, as DNA: TGTGCCAGCAGCTTAACGTCCGGGACAGGGATCTACGAGCAGTACTTC. It encodes CASSLTSGTGIYEQYF.

As to this clone: Other DNA sequences in this specimen translate into the identical CDR3. The rearrangement joins TRBV4-3 to TRBJ1-3; maybe TRBD1 (5 bases). This CDR3 is 14 amino acids long. Trimming shortened V by 2 bases and J by 4 bases, and 9 bases separated the two germline ends. Germline V gene sequence: CDR1 LGHNA, CDR2 YSLEER. CDR3 sequence: CASSQTRDGNTIYF. The CDR3 DNA reads as TGCGCCAGCAGCCAAACTAGGGACGGAAACACCATATATTTT.

This clone was observed a few times. The CDR3 spells CASSLGAAGNTIYF. The CDR3 bases are TGCGCCAGCAGCTTGGGAGCGGCTGGAAACACCATATATTTT. The chain is built from TRBV5-1 and TRBJ1-3; D remains unclear. CDR3 length: 14 amino acids. Germline lookup yields CDR1 SGHRS and CDR2 YFSETQ. V was pared by 0 bases and J by 2 bases, with 6 bases between. The full variable domain, completed using reference TRBV5-1 and TRBJ1-3, is KAGVTQTPRYLIKTRGQQVTLSCSPISGHRSVSWYQQTPGQGLQFLFEYFSETQRNKGNFPGRFSGRQFSNSRSEMNVSTLELGDSALYLCASSLGAAGNTIYFGEGSWLTVV.

The chain couples TRBV6-5 to TRBJ2-7; the D gene could be TRBD1 or TRBD2 (5 bases each). CDR1 and CDR2 (germline): MNHEY, SVGAGI. The CDR3 is 13 amino acids. Trimming left V 5 bases short and J 3 bases short, with 11 bases between. CDR3 coding DNA: TGTGCCAGCAGTCGGGGACCGGACTACGAGCAGTACTTC. Protein: CASSRGPDYEQYF.

As to this clone: The sample has other DNA sequences that encode this CDR3 too. CDR3 sequence reads: CASSVAGGTGTDTQYF. CDR3 nucleotides: TGTGCCAGCAGCGTAGCAGGGGGTACGGGCACAGATACGCAGTATTTT. The chain recombines TRBV9 with TRBJ2-3, with 7 bases that match TRBD1. The V and J ends lost 0 bases and 1 base, in that order; junction bases with no gene match: 5. Germline loops: CDR1 SGDLS, CDR2 YYNGEE. This CDR3 contains 16 residues. The full variable domain, in which reference TRBV9 and TRBJ2-3 provide the parts outside the CDR3, is DSGVTQTPKHLITATGQRVTLRCSPRSGDLSVYWYQQSLDQGLQFLIQYYNGEERAKGNILERFSAQQFPDLHSELNLSSLELGDSALYFCASSVAGGTGTDTQYFGPGTRLTVL.

V and J are TRBV4-3 and TRBJ2-7, with D perhaps given as TRBD1 or TRBD2 (6 bases each). CDR1 and CDR2 from the germline V gene are LGHNA and YSLEER. The length of the CDR3 is 15 residues. The V end lost 4 bases, the J end lost 2 bases, and 15 bases lay between the germline ends. The CDR3 reads CASSRSFGGAYEQYF. For the CDR3, the DNA is TGCGCCAGCAGCCGCTCCTTCGGGGGCGCCTACGAGCAGTACTTC.

The rearrangement joins TRBV18 to TRBJ2-7; D might be TRBD2 (6 bases). This CDR3 comprises 16 residues. The V gene lost 4 bases and the J gene lost 2 bases, with 18 bases spanning the gap. CDR1 is KGHSH, CDR2 LQKENI, per germline. For the CDR3, the DNA is TGTGCCAGCTCACAGGGAATCGGGAGAAGCCCCTACGAGCAGTACTTC. Translation gives CASSQGIGRSPYEQYF.

The chain uses TRBV10-2 and TRBJ2-7; TRBD1 matches 7 bases. There are 13 residues in the CDR3. The V and J ends lost 6 bases and 5 bases, in that order; junction bases with no gene match: 7. Per the germline V gene, CDR1 is WSHSY and CDR2 is SAAADI. CDR3 protein: CASRDRVKDEQYF. CDR3 DNA: TGCGCCAGCAGAGACAGGGTAAAGGACGAGCAGTACTTC.

The chain employs TRBV7-9 and TRBJ1-1, with 8 bases that match TRBD1. V was clipped by 5 bases and J by 1 base; unmatched bases: 3. The CDR3 is 14 residues long. CDR1 and CDR2 (germline): SEHNR, FQNEAQ (reference sequence). CDR3: CASSQGAGNTEAFF. The CDR3 region has the DNA TGTGCCAGCAGCCAGGGGGCTGGGAACACTGAAGCTTTCTTT.

V gene TRBV2 combines with J gene TRBJ1-5; D call uncertain. This CDR3 region has 13 residues. The germline gives CDR1 SNHLY, CDR2 FYNNEI. Deletions cut 5 bases from V and 1 base from J, with 6 bases between. The DNA for the CDR3 is TGTGCCAGCAGTCGAGACAGCAATCAGCCCCAGCATTTT. It encodes CASSRDSNQPQHF.

This clone has only a few counts. This sample also contains other DNA sequences that code for the same CDR3. The chain is built from TRBV5-5 and TRBJ1-1, with D uncertain. The CDR3 spans 13 residues. The germline CDR1 and CDR2 sequences are SGHKS and YYEKEE (reference sequence). The germline V and J ends were trimmed by 0 bases and 1 base, with 4 bases remaining between them. The CDR3 loop is CASSLERNTEAFF. The CDR3 bases are TGTGCCAGCAGCTTGGAGCGGAACACTGAAGCTTTCTTT.

CDR3 sequence (DNA): TGCAGCGTTGGGGCAGGGTCGGGTGGCTACACCTTC. It is translated as CSVGAGSGGYTF. The rearrangement joins TRBV29-1 to TRBJ1-2, with a possible D match to TRBD1 (5 bases). V gave up 4 bases and J gave up 7 bases, with 13 bases separating them. Germline-derived CDR1 and CDR2 are SQVTM and ANQGSEA. The length of the CDR3 is 12 residues.

This chain joins TRBV7-2 and TRBJ2-6, with a possible D match to TRBD2 (5 bases). V lost 5 bases, J lost 1 base, and 9 bases lay in between. CDR3 length equals 15 residues. The germline V gene has CDR1 SGHTA and CDR2 FQGNSA. CDR3 sequence: CASSGSRSGANVLTF. CDR3 nucleotides: TGTGCCAGCAGCGGGAGTAGATCTGGGGCCAACGTCCTGACTTTC.

This clone was observed a few times. The rearrangement joins TRBV29-1 to TRBJ2-7, with D maybe TRBD1 (6 bases). Germline V gives CDR1 SQVTM, CDR2 ANQGSEA. The CDR3 loop spans 13 amino acids. The germline V and J ends were trimmed by 7 bases and 1 base, with 14 bases remaining between them. CDR3 sequence (DNA): TGCAGCGCCCGGCCAGGGGAGTCCTACGAGCAGTACTTC. This codes for CSARPGESYEQYF.

The chain carries TRBV6-1 and TRBJ2-3; 8 bases are shared with TRBD2. There are 16 residues in the CDR3. The germline CDR1 and CDR2 sequences are MNHNS and SASEGT. V lost 2 bases, J lost 1 base, and 5 bases stayed unmatched. CDR3 residues: CASSESAGVGTDTQYF. The CDR3 DNA is TGTGCCAGCAGTGAATCAGCGGGAGTAGGCACAGATACGCAGTATTTT.